These 30 T cell receptor beta chains were all obtained from the same sample, sequenced in a study of graft-versus-host responses after intestinal transplantation. Assay used: immunoSEQ multiplex PCR; TCRdb lists only in-frame clones, some missing. The sample carries over 75,000 clones, 85% to 95% recorded once. Their recognized antigens are unknown. The sample consisted of unstimulated CD8+ T cells sorted from spleen or lymph node cells, taken before transplant. These TCRs come from a human donor who was the organ donor for an intestinal transplant.

The chain uses TRBV5-5 and TRBJ2-2, with 10 bases aligning to TRBD1. The CDR3 covers 14 residues. The J segment lost 4 bases and the V segment lost 6 bases, leaving 3 bases of the junction unmatched. From germline, CDR1 is SGHKS and CDR2 YYEKEE (reference sequence). The CDR3 protein is CASTRTGGTGELFF. As DNA, the CDR3 is TGTGCCAGCACCCGGACAGGGGGCACCGGGGAGCTGTTTTTT. Combining the CDR3 with reference TRBV5-5 and TRBJ2-2 gives the whole variable domain DAGVTQSPTHLIKTRGQQVTLRCSPISGHKSVSWYQQVLGQGPQFIFQYYEKEERGRGNFPDRFSARQFPNYSSELNVNALLLGDSALYLCASTRTGGTGELFFGEGSRLTVL.

The chain links TRBV9 to TRBJ2-7, with D perhaps matching TRBD1 (6 bases). This CDR3 comprises 16 residues. Germline CDR1 SGDLS, CDR2 YYNGEE. V dropped 1 base and J dropped 2 bases, with 16 bases sitting between them. The CDR3 loop reads CASSVSGTRGPYEQYF. DNA of the CDR3: TGTGCCAGCAGCGTAAGCGGAACCAGGGGACCCTACGAGCAGTACTTC. Looking up the rest from reference TRBV9 and TRBJ2-7 gives the full variable domain: DSGVTQTPKHLITATGQRVTLRCSPRSGDLSVYWYQQSLDQGLQFLIQYYNGEERAKGNILERFSAQQFPDLHSELNLSSLELGDSALYFCASSVSGTRGPYEQYFGPGTRLTVT.

This chain joins TRBV4-1 and TRBJ1-1, with D possibly matching TRBD1 (6 bases). In germline, CDR1 is MGHRA, CDR2 YSYEKL. Deletions cut 0 bases from V and 10 bases from J, with 18 bases between. The CDR3 is 15 residues long. In DNA form, the CDR3 reads TGCGCCAGCAGCCAAGATGATTGGGGGGGCGAGGGAGCTTTCTTT. It encodes CASSQDDWGGEGAFF.

This clone showed up just once. The chain has TRBV29-1 and TRBJ2-5, with 8 bases fitting TRBD1. CDR3 length: 13 residues. V dropped 3 bases and J dropped 4; count of bases not matched to a gene: 4. Per germline, CDR1 SQVTM and CDR2 ANQGSEA. The CDR3 loop is CSVDTGGGETQYF. As DNA, the CDR3 is TGCAGCGTTGATACAGGGGGTGGAGAGACCCAGTACTTC.

This sequence joins TRBV6-6 and TRBJ2-3; 9 positions match TRBD2. Trimming took 4 bases from V and 3 from J; bases not matched to a gene: 8. CDR3 size: 16 residues. Germline V gene sequence: CDR1 MNHNY, CDR2 SVGAGI (reference sequence). Here the CDR3 reads CASSSYAGGPTDTQYF. The CDR3 DNA reads TGTGCCAGCAGTTCTTATGCGGGGGGGCCTACAGATACGCAGTATTTT.

This chain links TRBV15 with TRBJ2-3, with D tentatively TRBD1 (5 bases). The length of the CDR3 is 16 residues. Per germline, CDR1 LNHNV and CDR2 YYDKDF (reference sequence). With 5 bases removed from V and 3 bases from J, the gap between germline ends came to 18 bases. CDR3 in DNA: TGTGCCACCAGCTCTGGGCAGGGAATTCAGACAGATACGCAGTATTTT. The encoded protein is CATSSGQGIQTDTQYF. Filled out from reference TRBV15 and TRBJ2-3, the complete variable domain reads DAMVIQNPRYQVTQFGKPVTLSCSQTLNHNVMYWYQQKSSQAPKLLFHYYDKDFNNEADTPDNFQSRRPNTSFCFLDIRSPGLGDTAMYLCATSSGQGIQTDTQYFGPGTRLTVL.

V is TRBV19 and J is TRBJ2-5, with D possibly TRBD1 on 5 matching bases. There are 15 residues in the CDR3. Between the trimmed V and J ends, which lost 5 bases and 5 bases, there was a span of 18 bases. The germline gives CDR1 LNHDA, CDR2 SQIVND (reference sequence). The CDR3 protein is CASSVDILGKETQYF. Written as DNA, the CDR3 is TGTGCCAGTAGTGTGGACATATTGGGTAAGGAGACCCAGTACTTC.

This clone was observed a few times. This chain links TRBV21-1 with TRBJ2-7; the table assigns TRBD2, which was not confirmed against the DNA. TRBV21-1 is described as a pseudogene. This CDR3 has 13 residues. The CDR3 DNA reads as TGTGCCAGCAGCAAAGGCGTGAACTACGAGCAGTACTTC. It is translated as CASSKGVNYEQYF.

The V call is TRBV28, the J call TRBJ2-3; TRBD2 matches at 8 bases. V trimming: 9 bases; J trimming: 0 bases; junction bases outside the gene matches: 5. The length of the CDR3 is 14 residues. The germline gives CDR1 MDHEN, CDR2 SYDVKM. CDR3 protein: CASDSGISTDTQYF. CDR3 in DNA: TGTGCCAGTGATAGCGGGATCAGCACAGATACGCAGTATTTT. Looking up the rest from reference TRBV28 and TRBJ2-3 gives the full variable domain: DVKVTQSSRYLVKRTGEKVFLECVQDMDHENMFWYRQDPGLGLRLIYFSYDVKMKEKGDIPEGYSVSREKKERFSLILESASTNQTSMYLCASDSGISTDTQYFGPGTRLTVL.

The V and J genes are TRBV14 and TRBJ2-7, with 8 bases identical to TRBD1. The V segment lost 1 base and the J segment 3 bases; nucleotides outside the gene matches: 8. From germline, CDR1 is SGHDN and CDR2 FVKESK. The CDR3 consists of 16 residues. The CDR3 loop is CASSQVVRTGIYEQYF. CDR3 in DNA: TGTGCCAGCAGCCAAGTGGTTAGGACAGGGATCTACGAGCAGTACTTC.

The gene calls are TRBV4-1 and TRBJ1-5; D call uncertain. The germline V and J ends were trimmed by 4 bases and 0 bases, with 13 bases remaining between them. The CDR3 consists of 16 residues. Germline V lookup: CDR1 MGHRA, CDR2 YSYEKL. In nucleotides, the CDR3 is TGCGCCAGCAGCCTACAGCCTCTCCCTAGCAATCAGCCCCAGCATTTT. Translation: CASSLQPLPSNQPQHF.

The V and J genes are TRBV19 and TRBJ1-5, with 9 nucleotides matching TRBD1. V lost 4 bases and J lost 8; bases outside the gene matches: 15. Germline-derived CDR1 and CDR2 are LNHDA and SQIVND (reference sequence). CDR3 size: 17 residues. This chain's CDR3 is CASSTGTGIAGHEPQHF. In DNA form, the CDR3 reads TGTGCCAGTAGTACCGGGACAGGGATCGCTGGGCACGAGCCCCAGCATTTT. The full variable domain, with the rest looked up from reference TRBV19 and TRBJ1-5, is DGGITQSPKYLFRKEGQNVTLSCEQNLNHDAMYWYRQDPGQGLRLIYYSQIVNDFQKGDIAEGYSVSREKKESFPLTVTSAQKNPTAFYLCASSTGTGIAGHEPQHFGDGTRLSIL.

This clone was detected only once. This chain joins TRBV19 and TRBJ2-3; 12 nucleotides align to TRBD1. Germline values: CDR1 LNHDA, CDR2 SQIVND (reference sequence). V shed 4 bases and J 4 bases; nucleotides not matched to a gene: 3. The CDR3 totals 15 residues. As DNA, the CDR3 is TGTGCCAGTAGTAGGGGACAGGGGGCACCAGATACGCAGTATTTT. Amino acid sequence: CASSRGQGAPDTQYF.

The chain combines TRBV19 with TRBJ1-1; 7 nucleotides agree with TRBD1. CDR1 and CDR2 (germline): LNHDA, SQIVND (reference sequence). Trimming cost V 5 bases and J 0 bases; bases outside gene matches: 6. CDR3 size: 15 residues. The CDR3: CASSFGTALNTEAFF. CDR3 sequence (DNA): TGTGCCAGTAGTTTTGGGACAGCGTTGAACACTGAAGCTTTCTTT.

Concerning this clone: The junction shows a germline mismatch at one end, possibly a read error. The gene calls are TRBV27 and TRBJ2-7, with D possibly matching TRBD2 (6 bases). Germline loops: CDR1 MNHEY, CDR2 SMNVEV (reference sequence). CDR3 size: 14 residues. The CDR3, as DNA: TGTGCCAGTAGTTCAAGGGAGGACTTCTACGAGCAGTACTTC. Encoded protein: CASSSREDFYEQYF.

The rearrangement uses TRBV2 and TRBJ1-4; no clear D gene. Trimming took 4 bases from V and 8 from J, leaving 17 bases between them. This CDR3 is 15 amino acids long. Germline CDR1 is SNHLY and CDR2 is FYNNEI. CDR3 nucleotide sequence: TGTGCCAGCAGTGTGCGGTCCCCCAAAAGAGAAAAACTGTTTTTT. Translation: CASSVRSPKREKLFF.

The chain employs TRBV5-4 and TRBJ2-7, with 8 bases matching TRBD2. Germline CDR1 is SGHNT and CDR2 is YYREEE (reference sequence). This CDR3 region has 14 residues. J gave up 5 bases and V 10 bases, and 14 bases lay outside the gene matches. CDR3 nucleotides: TGTGCCGTCGCAGGTAGCGGGATCGCCCACGAGCAGTACTTC. This encodes CAVAGSGIAHEQYF.

The V call is TRBV30, the J call TRBJ1-5, with a tentative D call TRBD1 (5 bases). CDR1 GTSNPN and CDR2 SVGIG come from the germline V gene (reference sequence). V was cut by 3 bases and J by 7 bases, with 13 bases left in between. The CDR3 extends over 13 amino acids. The CDR3 reads CAWSSGSGQPQHF. The CDR3, as DNA: TGTGCCTGGAGCTCAGGGAGCGGGCAGCCCCAGCATTTT.

This chain's CDR3 is CAWSPGQGNTEAFF. CDR3 DNA: TGTGCCTGGAGTCCGGGACAGGGGAACACTGAAGCTTTCTTT. The chain recombines TRBV30 with TRBJ1-1; 9 positions match TRBD1. J was trimmed by 1 base and V by 2 bases; bases with no gene match: 2. There are 14 residues in the CDR3. Germline assignment: CDR1 GTSNPN and CDR2 SVGIG (reference sequence).

This chain uses TRBV9 with TRBJ2-2, with 13 bases lining up with TRBD2. Germline V gene data show CDR1 as SGDLS and CDR2 as YYNGEE. The CDR3 consists of 16 residues. V shed 4 bases, J shed 4 bases, and the junction held 4 bases outside the gene matches. Written as DNA, the CDR3 is TGTGCCAGCAGCTCAACTAGCGGGAGGGGCACCGGGGAGCTGTTTTTT. This sequence encodes CASSSTSGRGTGELFF.

The gene calls are TRBV29-1 and TRBJ1-2, with 11 bases matching TRBD1. Germline CDR1 is SQVTM and CDR2 is ANQGSEA. V lost 5 bases to trimming and J lost 4 bases; unmatched junction nucleotides: 9. This CDR3 comprises 15 residues. CDR3 residues: CSVLADRGRIYGYTF. The CDR3 DNA reads as TGCAGCGTTTTAGCGGACAGGGGGCGTATCTATGGCTACACCTTC.

This sequence joins TRBV15 and TRBJ1-5, with D possibly TRBD1 on 6 matching bases. The CDR3 spans 15 residues. The germline gives CDR1 LNHNV, CDR2 YYDKDF (reference sequence). The V end was cut by 5 bases, the J end by 7 bases, with 18 bases between. The CDR3 nucleotides read TGTGCCACCAGCGCCCGGGACACCCGGTGGCAGCCCCAGCATTTT. As protein: CATSARDTRWQPQHF.

This clone was observed a single time. This CDR3 is also generated by other DNA sequences in the sample. CDR3 region: CASSLPPGQGRNQPQHF. In DNA form, the CDR3 reads TGTGCCAGCTCGCTGCCACCGGGACAGGGGCGCAATCAGCCCCAGCATTTT. The V gene is TRBV18, the J gene TRBJ1-5; TRBD1 matches at 10 bases. CDR3 length equals 17 residues. J lost 2 bases, V lost 6 bases, and 10 bases had no gene match. Germline V gives CDR1 KGHSH, CDR2 LQKENI.

The chain is built from TRBV21-1 and TRBJ2-1; the DNA was not used to check the table's D call, TRBD2. TRBV21-1 represents a pseudogene. This CDR3 contains 21 residues. The CDR3 region is CASSKERNGTSGGSSYNEQFF. CDR3 nucleotide sequence: TGTGCCAGCAGCAAAGAAAGGAACGGGACTAGCGGGGGCAGCTCCTACAATGAGCAGTTCTTC.

The chain carries TRBV4-2 and TRBJ2-1; 7 bases are a match to TRBD2. In germline, CDR1 is LGHNA, CDR2 YNFKEQ. The ends lost 4 bases at V and 4 bases at J; junction bases unmatched: 13. This CDR3 comprises 17 residues. CDR3 nucleotides: TGTGCCAGCAGCCCCTGGGGATGTTACGGGGGGTACAATGAGCAGTTCTTC. Its translation is CASSPWGCYGGYNEQFF.

The V and J genes are TRBV7-8 and TRBJ2-7; the D is unclear. The length of the CDR3 is 12 residues. Germline V gene lookup returns CDR1 SGHVS and CDR2 FQNEAQ. Trimming shortened V by 5 bases and J by 1 base, and 6 bases separated the two germline ends. The CDR3 coding sequence is TGTGCCAGCAGCCCAACATCCTACGAGCAGTACTTC. Protein product: CASSPTSYEQYF.

The CDR3 DNA sequence: TGTGCCAGCTCCTTAGCGGGAGCTCGAGAGCAGTTCTTC. Protein product: CASSLAGAREQFF. This chain links TRBV13 with TRBJ2-1; 9 positions agree with TRBD2. V lost 8 bases to trimming and J lost 10 bases; unmatched junction nucleotides: 9. This CDR3 contains 13 residues. Germline CDR1 reads PRHDT; CDR2 reads FYEKMQ (reference sequence).

In DNA, the CDR3 is TGTGCCAGCACCGACCCCGGGGGGTCAGATACGCAGTATTTT. Translation: CASTDPGGSDTQYF. This rearrangement joins TRBV28 to TRBJ2-3; 7 positions match TRBD2. V shed 7 bases and J 4 bases; nucleotides not matched to a gene: 8. From germline, CDR1 is MDHEN and CDR2 SYDVKM. This CDR3 is built from 14 residues.

This chain joins TRBV10-3 and TRBJ2-1; 7 positions agree with TRBD2. The junction had 4 bases not matched to a gene; V was cut back by 6 bases and J by 5 bases. The CDR3 is 13 amino acids. From germline, CDR1 is ENHRY and CDR2 SYGVKD. The CDR3 DNA reads TGTGCCATCAGGAGCGGGAACAACAATGAGCAGTTCTTC. Amino acids: CAIRSGNNNEQFF.

The chain links TRBV20-1 to TRBJ1-2; D is uncertain. V gave up 0 bases and J gave up 8 bases, with 7 bases separating them. The CDR3 has 11 amino acids. Germline CDR1 reads DFQATT; CDR2 reads SNEGSKA (reference sequence). The CDR3 sequence is CSARDRLGYTF. The CDR3 region has the DNA TGCAGTGCTAGAGATAGACTGGGCTACACCTTC.